This TCR beta chain was sequenced in a study of early T cells in non-severe SARS-CoV-2 infection. Study overall: Chains from this unsorted whole-blood bulk RNA could not be paired.

Notes on the study in general: Private and CD4 specificities were missed by VDJdb matching, skewed to anti-spike CD8.

Researchers tagged individual cDNA molecules with unique molecular identifiers. A single record per CDR3 protein comes from TCRdb applying MiXCR to the 5' RACE reads. Of under 45,000 distinct CDR3 sequences listed, about a tenth are singletons. About this clonotype itself: No antigen is known for it.

The germline CDR1 and CDR2 sequences are SQVTM and ANQGSEA. J was trimmed by 5 bases and V by 7 bases; bases with no gene match: 12. The CDR3 runs to 14 residues. The genes are TRBV29-1 and TRBJ1-1; 8 bases map to TRBD1. Sequencing was done on a sample of whole blood. The sequence derives from an adult who was a healthcare worker with PCR-confirmed SARS-CoV-2 infection or an uninfected control (not recorded which). The CDR3 loop reads CSAQTGAGGTEAFF. The CDR3 DNA sequence: TGCAGCGCCCAGACAGGGGCCGGGGGTACTGAAGCTTTCTTT.